This T cell receptor (beta chain) was identified during a study of response to subunit inactivated influenza vaccine. TCRdb recomputed calls from the RT-PCR reads with MiXCR, one row per CDR3 protein. The sample yields about 180,000 distinct CDR3 sequences, about 9.3% seen once. This specimen consisted of non-naive T cells sorted from PBMCs, obtained on the day of vaccination. This receptor was taken from a man aged 50-59 years who received an inactivated influenza vaccine.

CDR3 amino acids: CRRNYGYTF. Here the CDR3 DNA reads TGTCGGCGCAACTATGGCTACACCTTC. The rearrangement joins TRBV7-9 to TRBJ1-2; D unclear. This CDR3 contains 9 residues. Germline lookup yields CDR1 SEHNR and CDR2 FQNEAQ (reference sequence). The full variable domain, completed using reference TRBV7-9 and TRBJ1-2, is DTGVSQNPRHKITKRGQNVTFRCDPISEHNRLYWYRQTLGQGPEFLTYFQNEAQLEKSRLLSDRFSAERPKGSFSTLEIQRTEQGDSAMYLCRRNYGYTFGSGTRLTVV.